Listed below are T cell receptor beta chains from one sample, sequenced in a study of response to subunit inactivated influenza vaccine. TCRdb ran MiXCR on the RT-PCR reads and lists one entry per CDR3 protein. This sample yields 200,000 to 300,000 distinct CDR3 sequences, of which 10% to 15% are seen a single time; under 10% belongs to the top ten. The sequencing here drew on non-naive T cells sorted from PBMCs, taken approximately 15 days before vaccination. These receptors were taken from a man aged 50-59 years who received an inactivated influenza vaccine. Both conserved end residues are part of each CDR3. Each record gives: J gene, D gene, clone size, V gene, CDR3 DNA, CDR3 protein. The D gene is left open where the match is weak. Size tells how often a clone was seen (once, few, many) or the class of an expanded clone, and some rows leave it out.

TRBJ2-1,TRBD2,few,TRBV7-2,TGTGCCAGCAGCTCGGGACTAGCGGGGGGGCCTGAGCAGTTCTTC,CASSSGLAGGPEQFF
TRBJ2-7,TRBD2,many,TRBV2,TGTGCCAGCAGGGGGACTAGCGGGACCTACGAGCAGTACTTC,CASRGTSGTYEQYF
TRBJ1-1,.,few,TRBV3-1,TGTGCCAGCAGCCTACTAAGGGGGGACACTGAAGCTTTCTTT,CASSLLRGDTEAFF
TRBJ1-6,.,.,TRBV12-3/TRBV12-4,TGTGCCAGCAGTTCGGGGCAGGGTCTTTCACCCCTCCACTTT,CASSSGQGLSPLHF
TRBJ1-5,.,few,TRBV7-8,TGTGCCAGCAGCGCAGGGACGGGAAGCAATCAGCCCCAGCATTTT,CASSAGTGSNQPQHF
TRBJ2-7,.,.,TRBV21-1,TGTGCCAGCAGGGACAAAGGAAGAACGGCCCCTACCTCCTACGAGCAGTACTTC,CASRDKGRTAPTSYEQYF
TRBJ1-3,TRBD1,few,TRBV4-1,TGCGCCAGCAGCCCAGCGGACAGGGGCGGAAACACCATATATTTT,CASSPADRGGNTIYF
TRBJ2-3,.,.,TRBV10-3,TGTGCCATCAGCCCGGGCCAAAGGTCGGATACGCAGTATTTT,CAISPGQRSDTQYF
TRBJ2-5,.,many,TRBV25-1,TGTGCCAGCGGGGAGCCTGGGAGGGAGACCCAGTACTTC,CASGEPGRETQYF
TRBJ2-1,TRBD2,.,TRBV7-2,TGTGCCAGCAGCTGGACTAGCGGGAGTGGAAATGAGCAGTTCTTC,CASSWTSGSGNEQFF
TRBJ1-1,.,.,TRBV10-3,TGTGCCATCACGGGGGGAAAAGATGAAGCTTTCTTT,CAITGGKDEAFF
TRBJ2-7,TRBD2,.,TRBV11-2,TGTGCCAGCAGCTTAGATCCAGCGGGGGGGCGAGAGCAGTACTTC,CASSLDPAGGREQYF
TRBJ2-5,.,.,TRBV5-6,TGTGCCAGCAGCCTGGCAGGTAGTGGGCCTCAGTACTTC,CASSLAGSGPQYF
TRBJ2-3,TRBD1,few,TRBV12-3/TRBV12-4,TGTGCCAGCAGCTACGGACAGGGAGCAGATACGCAGTATTTT,CASSYGQGADTQYF
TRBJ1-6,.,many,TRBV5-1,TGCGCCAGCAGCCGGAACAGGGATTCACCCCTCCACTTT,CASSRNRDSPLHF
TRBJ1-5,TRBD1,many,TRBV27,TGTGCCAGCAGTGACAGGGGTATTCAGCCCCAGCATTTT,CASSDRGIQPQHF
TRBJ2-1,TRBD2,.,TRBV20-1,TGCAGTGCCTTACGCGGGAGGGCCTGGGAGCAGTTCTTC,CSALRGRAWEQFF
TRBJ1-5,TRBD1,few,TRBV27,TGTGCCAGCAGTTTATTGGGGACAGAAGGGACCAATCAGCCCCAGCATTTT,CASSLLGTEGTNQPQHF
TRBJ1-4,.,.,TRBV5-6,TGTGCCAGCAGCTGGAATAATGAAAAACTGTTTTTT,CASSWNNEKLFF
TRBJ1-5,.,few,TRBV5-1,TGCGCCAGCAGCTTGGCGGGACAAGGCAATCAGCCCCAGCATTTT,CASSLAGQGNQPQHF
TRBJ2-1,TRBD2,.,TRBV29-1,TGCAGCGTTGACGGCCTAGCGGCCTACAATGAGCAGTTCTTC,CSVDGLAAYNEQFF
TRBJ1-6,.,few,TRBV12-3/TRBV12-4,TGTGCCAGCAGTCGACCCGGGAGCTCCTATAATTCACCCCTCCACTTT,CASSRPGSSYNSPLHF
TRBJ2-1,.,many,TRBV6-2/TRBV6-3,TGTGCCAGCAGTTACTCGACCGGGGGAACTGAGCAGTTCTTC,CASSYSTGGTEQFF
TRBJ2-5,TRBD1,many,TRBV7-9,TGTGCCAGCAGCACGGGACAGCCAAAAGAGACCCAGTACTTC,CASSTGQPKETQYF
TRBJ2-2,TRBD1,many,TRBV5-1,TGCGCCAGCAGCTCAATGGGACAGGGGCGTACGAACACCGGGGAGCTGTTTTTT,CASSSMGQGRTNTGELFF
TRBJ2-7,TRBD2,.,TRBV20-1,TGCAGTGCTACCCCCCGGACTAGCGGGTCCTACGAGCAGTACTTC,CSATPRTSGSYEQYF
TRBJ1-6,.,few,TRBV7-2,TGTGCCAGCAGCTCAGTGGGGCGGAGCTCCTATAATTCACCCCTCCACTTT,CASSSVGRSSYNSPLHF
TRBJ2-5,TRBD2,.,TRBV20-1,TGCAGTGTGACGCGGGGAGGGAAAGAGACCCAGTACTTC,CSVTRGGKETQYF
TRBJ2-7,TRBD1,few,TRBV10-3,TGTGCCACTAAAGGGGGCAGGGGGCAAGACGAGCAGTACTTC,CATKGGRGQDEQYF
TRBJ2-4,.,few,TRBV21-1,TGTGCCAGCAGCAAAGTGTGTGGGAAAAACATTCAGTACTTC,CASSKVCGKNIQYF
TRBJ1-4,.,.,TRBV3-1,TGTGCCAGCAGCCTCCGTGGAGTCTCTGCAACTAATGAAAAACTGTTTTTT,CASSLRGVSATNEKLFF
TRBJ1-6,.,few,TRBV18,TGTGCCAGCTCACCAAAACAGGGCTATAATTCACCCCTCCACTTT,CASSPKQGYNSPLHF
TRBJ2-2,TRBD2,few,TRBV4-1,TGCGCCAGCAGGGATCCGGGGGGGGGCTGGGGTTACACCGGGGAGCTGTTTTTT,CASRDPGGGWGYTGELFF
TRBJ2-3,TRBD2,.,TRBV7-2,TGTGCCAGCAGCTTACGGAGCGGGGCCGGGGCAGATACGCAGTATTTT,CASSLRSGAGADTQYF
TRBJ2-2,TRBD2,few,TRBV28,TGTGCCAGCAGAGGACTAGCGGGAGATGGTCTACGCGGGGAGCTGTTTTTT,CASRGLAGDGLRGELFF
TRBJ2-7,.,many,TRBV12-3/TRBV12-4,TGTGCCAGCAGTGGTAGATACGAGCAGTACTTC,CASSGRYEQYF
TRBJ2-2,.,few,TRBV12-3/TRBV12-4,TGTGCCAGCAGTTTTTCTAGCCGGACCGGGGAGCTGTTTTTT,CASSFSSRTGELFF
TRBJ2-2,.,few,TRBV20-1,TGCAGTGCTAGAGATGCGGGCAGGGCGAACACCGGGGAGCTGTTTTTT,CSARDAGRANTGELFF
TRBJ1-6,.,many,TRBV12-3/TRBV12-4,TGTGCCAGCAGTTTGTCGGGTTCACCCCTCCACTTT,CASSLSGSPLHF
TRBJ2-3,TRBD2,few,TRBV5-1,TGCGCCAGCAGCTTGGGCGGGGGGGCCTCAGATACGCAGTATTTT,CASSLGGGASDTQYF
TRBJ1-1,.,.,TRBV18,TGTGCCAGCTCACCCGACATCCTGAACACTGAAGCTTTCTTT,CASSPDILNTEAFF
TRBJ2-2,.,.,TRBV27,TGTGCCAGCAGTTTATTGGCGGGGTGGACGACCGGGGAGCTGTTTTTT,CASSLLAGWTTGELFF
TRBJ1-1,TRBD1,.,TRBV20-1,TGCAGTGCTAGACTTCTGGGACAGGGGGCGGCGGGCACTGAAGCTTTCTTT,CSARLLGQGAAGTEAFF
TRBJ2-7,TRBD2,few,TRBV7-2,TGTGCCAGCAGCTCCTTCGGGAGGCTGGGTGAGCAGTACTTC,CASSSFGRLGEQYF